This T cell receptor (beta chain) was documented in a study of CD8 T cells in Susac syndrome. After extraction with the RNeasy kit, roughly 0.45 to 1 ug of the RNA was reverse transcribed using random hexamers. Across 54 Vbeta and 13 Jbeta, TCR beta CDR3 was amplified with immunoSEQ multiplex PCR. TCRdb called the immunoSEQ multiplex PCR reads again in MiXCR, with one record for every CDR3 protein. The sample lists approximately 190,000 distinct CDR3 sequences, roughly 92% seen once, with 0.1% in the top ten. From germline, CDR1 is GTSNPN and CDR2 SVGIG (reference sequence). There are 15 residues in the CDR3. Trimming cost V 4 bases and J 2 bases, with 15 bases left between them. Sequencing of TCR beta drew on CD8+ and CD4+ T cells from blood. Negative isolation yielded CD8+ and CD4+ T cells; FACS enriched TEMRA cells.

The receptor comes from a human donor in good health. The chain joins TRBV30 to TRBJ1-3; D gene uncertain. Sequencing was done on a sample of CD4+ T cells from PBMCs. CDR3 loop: CAWIPRPNPGNTIYF. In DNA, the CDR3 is TGTGCCTGGATCCCGCGGCCTAATCCTGGAAACACCATATATTTT.